Listed here is a single TCR beta chain. Its antigen is as yet unknown. Using immunoSEQ multiplex PCR, the repertoire was profiled, and TCRdb retains in-frame clones only, with some absent. The sample lists fewer than 200,000 clones; approximately 92% were seen once. The data stem from a study of T cell responses to AZD1222 COVID-19 vaccine. Study findings and constraints: Researchers report vaccine-associated CD4 TCRs spanning spike, with dominance at 160-218 and 743-854. Donor demographics were predominantly white British with a female majority; clonal diversity may be underestimated. Every sample of the repertoires postdated the peak T cell response.

Material: peripheral blood, obtained on day 0 of AZD1222 vaccination. The sequence derives from an adult in good health.

CDR3 sequence reads: CASTPGLAGVEQFF. In nucleotides, the CDR3 is TGTGCCAGTACCCCGGGACTAGCGGGGGTTGAGCAGTTCTTC. The chain is built from TRBV28 and TRBJ2-1; 14 bases line up with TRBD2. This CDR3 spans 14 amino acids. In germline, CDR1 is MDHEN, CDR2 SYDVKM. V lost 9 bases, J lost 9 bases, and 7 bases stayed unmatched.